The TCR beta chain described here comes from a study of spatial heterogeneity in lung cancer. Across the study: Patients with untreated early-stage non-small cell lung cancer, numbering 55 to 75, were the donors.

Time point denoted: blood at routine non-recurrence follow-up after resection. Whole RNA, isolated from tumor, nontumor lung or frozen PBMC, was sequenced without prior sorting. CDR3 size: 13 residues. V was clipped by 4 bases and J by 2 bases; unmatched bases: 1. Germline CDR1 DFQATT, CDR2 SNEGSKA (reference sequence). The presence of a unique molecular identifier marked each TCR cDNA molecule. TCRdb reprocessed the 5' RACE reads via MiXCR and lists one record per CDR3 protein. The sample records around 110,000 distinct CDR3 sequences, about 12% being singletons. This clonotype was sampled from a male donor with early-stage non-small cell lung cancer. This chain uses TRBV20-1 with TRBJ1-1, with 10 positions matching TRBD1. Sequencing was performed on PBMCs, taken at follow-up. CDR3 sequence: CSAKTGGNTEAFF. CDR3 nucleotides: TGCAGTGCTAAGACAGGGGGCAACACTGAAGCTTTCTTT.